This TCR beta chain is from a study of control samples from healthy donors and cancer patients. Germline V gene lookup returns CDR1 SGHRS and CDR2 YFSETQ. There are 15 residues in the CDR3. The V gene lost 4 bases and the J gene lost 0 bases, with 10 bases spanning the gap. The protocol was immunoSEQ multiplex PCR, while the TCRdb copy is restricted to in-frame clones and leaves out a portion. The table has about 83,000 clones, about nine tenths seen once. The sample comprised blood. The J gene is TRBJ2-2, the V gene TRBV5-1; perhaps TRBD1 as D (6 bases). The clonotype was recovered from a man aged 25 to 40 in good health. CDR3 in amino acids: CASSRDTTNTGELFF. The CDR3, as DNA: TGCGCCAGCAGCCGGGACACCACGAACACCGGGGAGCTGTTTTTT.